This T cell receptor beta chain was observed in a study of T cells in Graves' hyperthyroidism and ophthalmopathy. Study context: Peripheral blood specimens were obtained at initial diagnosis, prior to any treatment. Broader study findings: Using 13 V-J features, a model discriminated ophthalmopathy from stable hyperthyroidism.

There were TCR beta CDR3 regions amplified from RNA transcripts. An initial round of RT-PCR targeting the TCR CDR3 relied on the HTBI primer set. TCRdb redid the calling of the multiplex PCR reads with MiXCR, one entry per CDR3 protein. This sample carries some 250,000 distinct CDR3 sequences, approximately 15% of them seen once, and the ten largest clones take more than 10%. Any symptoms of ophthalmopathy came after the first hyperthyroidism diagnosis, from which the blood sample dates. There are a few counts of this clonotype. Its specificity is not known. This may stem from a read error, because a much larger clone lies one nucleotide away. V was clipped by 4 bases and J by 6 bases, with 9 bases between them. The CDR3 loop spans 13 amino acids. CDR1 and CDR2 (germline): LNHNV, YYDKDF (reference sequence).

V and J are TRBV15 and TRBJ1-4; no firm D call. This sequence was found in a woman aged 40 to 50 with Graves' hyperthyroidism that later progressed to Graves' ophthalmopathy. The source material was blood. As DNA, the CDR3 is TGTGCCACCAGCACTAGCGCTTATGAAAAACTGTTTTTT. Protein sequence: CATSTSAYEKLFF.